This T cell receptor (beta chain) was profiled in a study of response to subunit inactivated influenza vaccine. V was shortened by 3 bases and J by 5 bases, with 10 bases between the two germline ends. In germline, CDR1 is SGHTA, CDR2 FQGNSA. This CDR3 contains 13 residues. TCRdb re-derived calls from the RT-PCR reads in MiXCR, one entry per CDR3 protein. The repertoire includes 500,000 to 550,000 distinct CDR3 sequences, roughly a quarter of them detected once, and 2.8% sits in the top ten. These data were also filed under a second study, of T cells expressing NK-cell markers. This second study notes: Making the TCR beta cDNA relied on 5'RACE template switching with UMIs. Six donors carried dominant NKG2C+ clonotypes that made up roughly 1.0-7.5% of their CD8+ T cells.

The chain recombines TRBV7-2 with TRBJ2-5, with D unresolved. Here the sequenced sample was CD4+ T cells sorted from PBMCs, taken 11 to 12 days after vaccination. This receptor was taken from a man in his fifties who received an inactivated influenza vaccine. The CDR3 sequence is CASSLGYAETQYF. The CDR3 nucleotides read TGTGCCAGCAGCTTGGGATATGCCGAGACCCAGTACTTC.